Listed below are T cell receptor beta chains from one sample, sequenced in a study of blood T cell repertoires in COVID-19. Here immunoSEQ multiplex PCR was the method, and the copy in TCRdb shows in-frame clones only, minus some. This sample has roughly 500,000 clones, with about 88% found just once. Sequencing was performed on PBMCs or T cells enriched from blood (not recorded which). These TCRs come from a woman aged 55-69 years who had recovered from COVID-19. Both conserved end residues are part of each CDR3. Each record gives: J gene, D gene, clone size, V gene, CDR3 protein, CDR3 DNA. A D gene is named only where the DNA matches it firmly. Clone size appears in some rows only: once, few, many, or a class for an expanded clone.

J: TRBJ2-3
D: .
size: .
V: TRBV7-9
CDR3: CASSLPSVTSTDTQYF
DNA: TGTGCCAGCAGCTTGCCGTCGGTTACTAGCACAGATACGCAGTATTTT

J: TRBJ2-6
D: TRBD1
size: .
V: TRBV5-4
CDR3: CASSTRTGAGANVLTF
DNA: TGTGCCAGCAGCACCAGGACAGGGGCTGGGGCCAACGTCCTGACTTTC

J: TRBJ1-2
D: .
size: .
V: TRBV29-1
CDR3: CSVEPPESVNYGYTF
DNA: TGCAGCGTTGAACCCCCTGAATCAGTTAACTATGGCTACACCTTC

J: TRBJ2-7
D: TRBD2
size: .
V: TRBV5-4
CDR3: CASSPGTSVPTYEQYF
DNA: TGTGCCAGCAGCCCGGGGACTAGCGTCCCTACCTACGAGCAGTACTTC

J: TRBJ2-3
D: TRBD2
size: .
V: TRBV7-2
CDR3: CASSRGLAGRTDTQYF
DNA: TGTGCCAGCAGCAGAGGACTAGCGGGCCGCACAGATACGCAGTATTTT

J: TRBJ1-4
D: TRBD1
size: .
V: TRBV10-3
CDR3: CAISATTGDAKKLFF
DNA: TGTGCCATCAGTGCTACGACAGGGGACGCCAAAAAACTGTTTTTT

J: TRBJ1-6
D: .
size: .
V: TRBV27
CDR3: CASSLEASYNSPLHF
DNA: TGTGCCAGCAGTCTTGAAGCCTCCTATAATTCACCCCTCCACTTT

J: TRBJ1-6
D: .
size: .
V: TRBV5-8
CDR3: CASSQPDINNSPLHF
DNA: TGTGCCAGCAGCCAACCGGACATTAATAATTCACCCCTCCACTTT

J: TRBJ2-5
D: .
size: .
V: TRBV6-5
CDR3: CASSYRALRGETQYF
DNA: TGTGCCAGCAGTTATCGAGCCCTAAGGGGAGAGACCCAGTACTTC

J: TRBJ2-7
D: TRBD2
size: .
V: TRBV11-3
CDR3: CASSRGGLARYEQYF
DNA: TGTGCCAGCAGCCGGGGGGGGCTGGCGCGTTACGAGCAGTACTTC

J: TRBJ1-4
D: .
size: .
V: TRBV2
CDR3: CASSPDRTNEKLFF
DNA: TGTGCCAGCAGCCCCGACAGAACTAATGAAAAACTGTTTTTT

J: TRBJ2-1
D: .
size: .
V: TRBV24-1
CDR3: CATGTSSYNEQFF
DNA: TGTGCCACCGGGACAAGCTCCTACAATGAGCAGTTCTTC

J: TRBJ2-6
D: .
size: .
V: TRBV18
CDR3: CASSLGVGASGANVLTF
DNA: TGTGCCAGCTCACTTGGGGTTGGGGCCTCTGGGGCCAACGTCCTGACTTTC

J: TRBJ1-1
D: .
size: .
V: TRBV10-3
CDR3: CAISEAGVMGNTEAFF
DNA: TGTGCCATCAGTGAAGCAGGGGTGATGGGGAACACTGAAGCTTTCTTT

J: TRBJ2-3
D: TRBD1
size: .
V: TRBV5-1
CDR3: CASSYRGQATDTQYF
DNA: TGCGCCAGCAGCTATAGAGGACAGGCCACAGATACGCAGTATTTT

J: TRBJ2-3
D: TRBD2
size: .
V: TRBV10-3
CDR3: CAIGGASGGPVGTQYF
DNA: TGTGCCATCGGTGGTGCTAGCGGGGGCCCGGTCGGTACGCAGTATTTT

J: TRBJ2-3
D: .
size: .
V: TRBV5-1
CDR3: CASSLRQGTDTQYF
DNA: TGCGCCAGCAGCTTGCGGCAGGGCACAGATACGCAGTATTTT

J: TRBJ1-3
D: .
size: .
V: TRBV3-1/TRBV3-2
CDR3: CASSHNMRSGNTIYF
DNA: TGTGCCAGCAGCCATAATATGCGTTCTGGAAACACCATATATTTT

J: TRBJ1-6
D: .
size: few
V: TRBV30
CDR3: CAWSALDRSSSPLHF
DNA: TGTGCCTGGAGTGCCCTCGACAGGTCAAGTTCACCCCTCCACTTT

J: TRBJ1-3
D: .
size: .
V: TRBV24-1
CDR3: CATSDGTGNTIYF
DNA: TGTGCCACCAGTGACGGGACAGGAAACACCATATATTTT

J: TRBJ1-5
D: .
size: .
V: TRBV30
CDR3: CAWSTGTGGQPQHF
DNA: TGTGCCTGGAGTACGGGCACGGGAGGCCAGCCCCAGCATTTT

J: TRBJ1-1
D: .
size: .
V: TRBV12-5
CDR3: CASGFSDSTEAFF
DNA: TGTGCTAGTGGTTTCTCTGACTCTACTGAAGCTTTCTTT

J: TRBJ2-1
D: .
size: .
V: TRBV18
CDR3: CASSLNRVYNEQFF
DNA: TGTGCCAGCTCACTCAACAGGGTTTACAATGAGCAGTTCTTC

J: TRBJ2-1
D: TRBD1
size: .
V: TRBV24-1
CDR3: CATSDLGTGGGEQFF
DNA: TGTGCCACCAGTGATTTGGGGACAGGGGGCGGTGAGCAGTTCTTC